This T cell receptor beta chain was identified during a study of blood T cell repertoires in COVID-19. Measured with immunoSEQ multiplex PCR; TCRdb has only the in-frame clones, and not every one. The sample shows 200,000 to 250,000 clones, 84% of them seen only once. CDR1 and CDR2 (germline): MNHEY, SMNVEV (reference sequence). V gave up 4 bases and J gave up 6 bases; unmatched junction bases: 5. The CDR3 has 13 amino acids. The specimen sequenced was peripheral blood. The genes are TRBV27 and TRBJ1-2; 7 nucleotides match TRBD1. This TCR derives from a woman aged 80 or older with active or convalescent COVID-19. In DNA, the CDR3 is TGTGCCAGCAGTTCGACAGGGTACGATGGCTACACCTTC. As protein: CASSSTGYDGYTF.